The 22 T cell receptor beta chains listed next were all sequenced from one sample in a study of T cells expressing NK-cell markers (dated by TCRdb to 2020 to 2022). Receptor amplification or capture employed 5' RACE. Sequencing instrument: Illumina HiSeq 2000. The reads were reprocessed in TCRdb, with one entry per CDR3 protein sequence and no accompanying DNA. This sample's clone table shows about 260,000 distinct CDR3 sequences. More than 3.5% of the sample belongs to the ten largest clones. Sequencing was performed on blood T cells: a sorted CD56 or NKG2C T cell subset, CD4+ or CD8+ T cells, or bulk PBMC T cells (not recorded which). The receptors were gathered from a woman aged 18-70 years in good health.

V gene TRBV21-1 combines with J gene TRBJ2-6; TCRdb lists TRBD1, though no DNA is available to test this call. TRBV21-1 is classified as a pseudogene. The CDR3 is 16 amino acids. This CDR3 is CASRDSLISGANVLTF.

The CDR3 loop is CASIAGKDEQFF. This chain connects TRBV5-1 to TRBJ2-1; TCRdb indicates TRBD2, and absent DNA this call remains unverified. Germline V gives CDR1 SGHRS, CDR2 YFSETQ. This CDR3 is 12 amino acids long.

This rearrangement joins TRBV6-5 to TRBJ2-1. Germline CDR1 MNHEY, CDR2 SVGAGI. This CDR3 has 13 residues. The CDR3 reads CASSYMGTNEQFF.

The V gene is TRBV18, the J gene TRBJ1-5; as DNA is missing, the TRBD1 call by TCRdb cannot be tested. The CDR3 contains 16 residues. Germline V gene lookup returns CDR1 KGHSH and CDR2 LQKENI. The CDR3 here is CASSPPVQGGNQPQHF.

The chain has TRBV11-2 and TRBJ2-5; absent DNA, TCRdb's TRBD2 call cannot be checked. Germline V gene sequence: CDR1 SGHAT, CDR2 FQNNGV. The CDR3 consists of 20 residues. This chain's CDR3 is CATQLRPGTSGGAGQETQYF.

The chain couples TRBV5-5 to TRBJ2-3. CDR3 size: 15 residues. The germline CDR1 and CDR2 sequences are SGHKS and YYEKEE (reference sequence). The CDR3 is CASSPRSSTTDTQYF.

The rearrangement uses TRBV30 and TRBJ2-1; checking the TCRdb D call of TRBD1 is not possible without DNA. Germline CDR1 and CDR2: GTSNPN and SVGIG (reference sequence). This CDR3 has 14 residues. CDR3 region: CAWEGGGYYNEQFF.

The rearrangement uses TRBV11-2 and TRBJ2-1. The length of the CDR3 is 16 residues. Germline CDR1 SGHAT, CDR2 FQNNGV. The CDR3 sequence is CASSSGRGGSYNEQFF.

This chain connects TRBV11-2 to TRBJ2-1; TCRdb's assignment of TRBD1 cannot be checked, as there is no DNA. The CDR3 is made up of 20 amino acids. Germline values: CDR1 SGHAT, CDR2 FQNNGV. The CDR3 region is CASSLGLAPGLASSYNEQFF.

The V and J genes are TRBV20-1 and TRBJ2-3; the TRBD2 assignment by TCRdb is unverifiable without DNA. The CDR3 covers 14 residues. Germline CDR1 reads DFQATT; CDR2 reads SNEGSKA (reference sequence). This chain's CDR3 is CRAAGGPSTDTQYF.

The chain is built from TRBV7-9 and TRBJ1-4; checking the TCRdb D call of TRBD1 is not possible without DNA. CDR3 size: 13 residues. Germline CDR1 SEHNR, CDR2 FQNEAQ (reference sequence). The CDR3 loop is CASSLDRAGKLFF.

V and J are TRBV29-1 and TRBJ1-1. Germline assignment: CDR1 SQVTM and CDR2 ANQGSEA. This CDR3 is 14 amino acids long. CDR3 loop: CSVVGGRESTEAFF.

The chain is built from TRBV27 and TRBJ2-3; the D call from TCRdb, TRBD2, cannot be confirmed without DNA. Per the germline V gene, CDR1 is MNHEY and CDR2 is SMNVEV (reference sequence). This CDR3 spans 18 amino acids. The CDR3 protein is CASSLWAGASLGTDTQYF.

The chain is built from TRBV18 and TRBJ1-5; there is no DNA to check the TCRdb D call of TRBD1. The CDR3 loop spans 14 amino acids. CDR1 KGHSH and CDR2 LQKENI come from the germline V gene. CDR3 in amino acids: CASSPETGNQPQHF. Full variable domain (rest looked up from reference TRBV18 and TRBJ1-5): NAGVMQNPRHLVRRRGQEARLRCSPMKGHSHVYWYRQLPEEGLKFMVYLQKENIIDESGMPKERFSAEFPKEGPSILRIQQVVRGDSAAYFCASSPETGNQPQHFGDGTRLSIL.

The chain joins TRBV5-1 to TRBJ1-1; TCRdb's assignment of TRBD1 cannot be checked, as there is no DNA. This CDR3 contains 14 residues. Germline assignment: CDR1 SGHRS and CDR2 YFSETQ. This CDR3 reads CASSPRGRDAEAFF.

CDR3 protein: CSARGRVEAFF. The chain employs TRBV20-1 and TRBJ1-1; TCRdb's assignment of TRBD1 cannot be checked, as there is no DNA. CDR1 DFQATT and CDR2 SNEGSKA come from the germline V gene (reference sequence). This CDR3 has 11 amino acids.

V usage is TRBV4-3 and J usage is TRBJ2-3. The CDR3 runs to 13 residues. Germline CDR1 reads LGHNA; CDR2 reads YSLEER. CDR3 in amino acids: CASRPGNTDTQYF.

The V call is TRBV9, the J call TRBJ1-4; the TCRdb D gene call, TRBD1, has no DNA to confirm it. This CDR3 contains 14 residues. Germline V lookup: CDR1 SGDLS, CDR2 YYNGEE. CDR3 in amino acids: CASSQGGANEKLFF.

J is TRBJ2-4 and V is TRBV12-5. Germline CDR1 LGHNT, CDR2 FRNRAP. The CDR3 runs 15 residues. CDR3 sequence: CASGLADGAKNIQYF.

This sequence joins TRBV7-2 and TRBJ2-5; there is no DNA to check the TCRdb D call of TRBD1. Germline V gene lookup returns CDR1 SGHTA and CDR2 FQGNSA. The CDR3 runs to 15 residues. The CDR3 loop reads CASSLSGGGGETQYF.

This chain connects TRBV6-5 to TRBJ1-6. There are 16 residues in the CDR3. Germline CDR1 is MNHEY and CDR2 is SVGAGI. CDR3 amino acids: CASRKMGSLGVSPLHF.

The gene calls are TRBV20-1 and TRBJ2-3. CDR3 length: 13 residues. CDR1 is DFQATT, CDR2 SNEGSKA, per germline (reference sequence). The CDR3 here is CSARVGSTDTQYF.